The TCR beta chain under discussion was sequenced for a study of blood T cell repertoires in COVID-19. In the study overall: Researchers got acute and convalescent COVID-19 samples from the United States, Italy and Spain.

Original processing methods: By means of reference gene primer amplification, nucleated cell counts were estimated. The table came from immunoSEQ multiplex PCR; TCRdb's copy has only in-frame clones and leaves some out. Clone size and the V and J calls come from that table; the DNA yielded D and trimming. Among over 85,000 clones listed, under 85% were seen once. This CDR3 spans 15 amino acids. Germline values: CDR1 LNHDA, CDR2 SQIVND (reference sequence). Trimming removed 10 bases at V and 2 bases at J, with 20 bases between. The chain links TRBV19 to TRBJ1-2, with D unresolved. Sequenced sample: peripheral blood. The receptor comes from a man aged 65 to 79 with acute or convalescent COVID-19. The CDR3 DNA sequence: TGTGCCAATACACGTAAAGCGTACAAAAACTATGGCTACACCTTC. Its translation is CANTRKAYKNYGYTF.